A selection of T cell receptor beta chains follows, all from one sample in a study of beta chain features in type 1 diabetes. The assay was immunoSEQ multiplex PCR, and TCRdb's table has in-frame clones only and misses some. The data show more than 100,000 clones, roughly 10% seen once. Sequencing was carried out using central memory CD4+ T cells from blood. Receptor source: a young man with type 1 diabetes. The CDR3 runs from the conserved cysteine through the conserved F or W. D genes are given only for firm matches. Not all rows give a size; the values are once, few, many and, for expanded clones, a class.

V	J	D	size	DNA	CDR3
TRBV4-3	TRBJ1-6	.	many	TGCGCCAGCAGCCAAGAAACTCGGAATTCACCCCTCCACTTT	CASSQETRNSPLHF
TRBV2	TRBJ2-1	.	few	TGTGCCAGCAGTGGAGCGGGACATGAGTCGTTCTTC	CASSGAGHESFF
TRBV28	TRBJ1-1	.	.	TGTGCCAGCAGTTTAACTGTATCAGGCAACACTGAAGCTTTCTTT	CASSLTVSGNTEAFF
TRBV30	TRBJ2-5	TRBD2	.	TGTGCCTGGAGTATCCTAGCGGGAGAGACCCAGTACTTC	CAWSILAGETQYF
TRBV10-3	TRBJ2-3	TRBD1	.	TGTGCCATCAGTGCTCGGACAGGGGACACAGATACGCAGTATTTT	CAISARTGDTDTQYF
TRBV18	TRBJ1-1	.	few	TGTGCCAGCTCACCAGGGAAGGGGGACACTGAAGCTTTCTTT	CASSPGKGDTEAFF
TRBV9	TRBJ1-1	TRBD1	.	TGTGCCAGCACCCCCGGACAGGGGAACACTGAAGCTTTCTTT	CASTPGQGNTEAFF
TRBV1	TRBJ1-5	.	few	TGCACCAGCAGCCAGTGCCGGGACAGGCGGTACGGGGGCAATCAGCCCCAGCATTTT	CTSSQCRDRRYGGNQPQHF
TRBV4-1	TRBJ1-4	.	.	TGCGCCAGCAGCCAAGAAGGAGGCATCAGGGGATTTCAAAAACTGTTTTTT	CASSQEGGIRGFQKLFF
TRBV2	TRBJ1-2	TRBD1	.	TGTGCCAGCAGTGGCAGGGGGCAAGGGTATGGCTACACCTTC	CASSGRGQGYGYTF
TRBV6-1	TRBJ2-2	TRBD1	.	TGTGCCAGCAGTGTTTGGGACAGCGCGAACACCGGGGAGCTGTTTTTT	CASSVWDSANTGELFF
TRBV4-2	TRBJ2-5	TRBD2	few	TGTGCCAGCAGCCAAGGCCCAGCGGGGGAGCAAGAGACCCAGTACTTC	CASSQGPAGEQETQYF
TRBV9	TRBJ1-2	.	.	TGTGCCAGCAGCGTAGGTCCAAACTATGGCTACACCTTC	CASSVGPNYGYTF
TRBV10-2	TRBJ2-5	.	.	TGCGCCAGCAGCCAAGTCGTTCTTGAGGAGACCCAGTACTTC	CASSQVVLEETQYF
TRBV18	TRBJ2-1	.	.	TGTGCCAGCTCACCATTCGCAGGGGAGCAGTTCTTC	CASSPFAGEQFF
TRBV9	TRBJ1-6	TRBD1	few	TGTGCCAGCACAGGGGGCCCGGAATCACCCCTCCACTTT	CASTGGPESPLHF
TRBV9	TRBJ2-6	TRBD1	.	TGTGCCAGCAGCGTAGATCCAGGGGGTTTTGGGGCCAACGTCCTGACTTTC	CASSVDPGGFGANVLTF
TRBV7-3	TRBJ2-5	.	few	TGTGCCAGCAGCCCGGGGGGCTCTCCCCAGGGGGAGACCCAGTACTTC	CASSPGGSPQGETQYF
TRBV6-6	TRBJ2-5	.	few	TGTGCCCTTGGCAGGAGCGGATTCTCGTCGGAGACCCAGTACTTC	CALGRSGFSSETQYF
TRBV2	TRBJ2-7	.	few	TGTGCCAGCAGTGAGGTCGAGCTAAATACCTACGAGCAGTACTTC	CASSEVELNTYEQYF
TRBV5-1	TRBJ2-3	TRBD2	.	TGCGCCAGCAGCCCCCGACGGGGGGGCACAGATACGCAGTATTTT	CASSPRRGGTDTQYF
TRBV5-1	TRBJ2-6	.	.	TGCGCCAGCAGCTTGGTACAGGGCTTGGTTGGGGCCAACGTCCTGACTTTC	CASSLVQGLVGANVLTF
TRBV11-2	TRBJ2-1	TRBD2	.	TGTGCCAGCAGCTCTCGACTAGCGGGGAACAATGAGCAGTTCTTC	CASSSRLAGNNEQFF
TRBV6-6	TRBJ1-5	TRBD1	.	TGTGCCAGCAGCCGGGACAGGGGTATGGAGCCCCAGCATTTT	CASSRDRGMEPQHF
TRBV5-4	TRBJ1-6	.	.	TGTGCCAGCAGCTTGGTTTCGGGGGGCAATTCACCCCTCCACTTT	CASSLVSGGNSPLHF
TRBV29-1	TRBJ2-3	TRBD2	.	TGCAGCTCCGGGAGGGGCTCTATTAGCACAGATACGCAGTATTTT	CSSGRGSISTDTQYF
TRBV7-2	TRBJ2-1	TRBD2	many	TGTGCCAGCAGCTTAGGGAGCGGGATCAATGAGCAGTTCTTC	CASSLGSGINEQFF
TRBV6-5	TRBJ2-1	TRBD2	.	TGTGCCAGCAGGTCGCCCGGACTAGCGGGGAATGAGCAGTTCTTC	CASRSPGLAGNEQFF
TRBV28	TRBJ1-2	TRBD1	few	TGTGCCAGCAGCCCAGGGACAGCCCCCTATGGCTACACCTTC	CASSPGTAPYGYTF
TRBV29-1	TRBJ2-1	.	.	TGCAGCGTTGAAGAAGGGCCAGCAGGACTAACCAATGAGCAGTTCTTC	CSVEEGPAGLTNEQFF
TRBV6-5	TRBJ2-7	TRBD1	few	TGTGCCAGCAGACGACAGGGTAGTCTCTACGAGCAGTACTTC	CASRRQGSLYEQYF
TRBV5-4	TRBJ1-1	.	.	TGTGCCAGCAGCCTACAGGGCGCCAGGACGAACACTGAAGCTTTCTTT	CASSLQGARTNTEAFF
TRBV5-1	TRBJ2-3	.	few	TGCGCCAGCAGCCCTCGCGCGGGACCGCAGTATTTT	CASSPRAGPQYF